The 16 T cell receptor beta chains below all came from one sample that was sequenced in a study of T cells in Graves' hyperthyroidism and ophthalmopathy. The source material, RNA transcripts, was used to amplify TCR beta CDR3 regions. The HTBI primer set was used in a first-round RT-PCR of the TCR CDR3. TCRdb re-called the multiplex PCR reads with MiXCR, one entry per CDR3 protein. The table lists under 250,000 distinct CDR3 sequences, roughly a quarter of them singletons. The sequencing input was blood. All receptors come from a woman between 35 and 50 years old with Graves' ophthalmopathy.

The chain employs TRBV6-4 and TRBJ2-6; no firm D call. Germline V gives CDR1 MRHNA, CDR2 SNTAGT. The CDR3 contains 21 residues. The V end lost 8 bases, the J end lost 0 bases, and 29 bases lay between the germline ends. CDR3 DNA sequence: TGTGCCAGCGCACCCCGGAGTCCGACGGTCTACTCGATCTCTGGGGCCAACGTCCTGACTTTC. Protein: CASAPRSPTVYSISGANVLTF.

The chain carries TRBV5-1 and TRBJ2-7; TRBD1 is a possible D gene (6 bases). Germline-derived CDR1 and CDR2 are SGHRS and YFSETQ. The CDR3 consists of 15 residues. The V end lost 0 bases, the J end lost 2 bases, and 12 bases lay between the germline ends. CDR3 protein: CASSLDPGTTYEQYF. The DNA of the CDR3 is TGCGCCAGCAGCTTGGATCCTGGGACAACCTACGAGCAGTACTTC.

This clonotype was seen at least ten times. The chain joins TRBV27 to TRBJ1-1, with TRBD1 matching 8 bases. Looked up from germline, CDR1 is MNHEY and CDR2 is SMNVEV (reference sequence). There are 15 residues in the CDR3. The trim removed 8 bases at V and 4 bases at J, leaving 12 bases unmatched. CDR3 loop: CASDSEQGVGTEAFF. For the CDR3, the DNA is TGTGCCAGCGACTCTGAACAGGGGGTCGGCACTGAAGCTTTCTTT.

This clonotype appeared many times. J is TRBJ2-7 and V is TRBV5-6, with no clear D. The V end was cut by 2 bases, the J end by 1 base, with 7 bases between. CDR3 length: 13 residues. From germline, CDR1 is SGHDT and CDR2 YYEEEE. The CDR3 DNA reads TGTGCCAGCAGCTTTGACACTTCCTACGAGCAGTACTTC. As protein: CASSFDTSYEQYF.

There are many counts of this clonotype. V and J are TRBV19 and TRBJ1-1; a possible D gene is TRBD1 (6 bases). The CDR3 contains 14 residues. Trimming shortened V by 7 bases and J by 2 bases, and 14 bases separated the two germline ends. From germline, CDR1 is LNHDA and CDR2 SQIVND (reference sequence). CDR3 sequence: CASTPWGGNTEAFF. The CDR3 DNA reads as TGTGCCAGTACCCCGTGGGGGGGCAACACTGAAGCTTTCTTT.

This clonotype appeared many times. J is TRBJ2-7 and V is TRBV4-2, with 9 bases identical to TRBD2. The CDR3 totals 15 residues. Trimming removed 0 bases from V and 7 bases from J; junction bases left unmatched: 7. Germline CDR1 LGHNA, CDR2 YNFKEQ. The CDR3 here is CASSQDASGRWEQYF. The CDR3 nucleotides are TGTGCCAGCAGCCAAGACGCAAGCGGGAGGTGGGAGCAGTACTTC.

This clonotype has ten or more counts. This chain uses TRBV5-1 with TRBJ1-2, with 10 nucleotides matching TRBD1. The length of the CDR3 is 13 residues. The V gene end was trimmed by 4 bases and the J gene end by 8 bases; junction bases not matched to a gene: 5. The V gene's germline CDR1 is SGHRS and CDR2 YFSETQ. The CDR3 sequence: CASSGGQGNGYTF. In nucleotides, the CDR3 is TGCGCCAGCAGCGGGGGACAGGGGAACGGCTACACCTTC.

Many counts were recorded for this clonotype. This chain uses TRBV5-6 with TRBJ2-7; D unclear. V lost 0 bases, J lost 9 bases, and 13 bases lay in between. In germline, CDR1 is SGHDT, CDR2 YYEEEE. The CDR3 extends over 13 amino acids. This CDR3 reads CASSLAGSTVQYF. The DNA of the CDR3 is TGTGCCAGCAGCTTGGCTGGGTCCACAGTGCAGTACTTC.

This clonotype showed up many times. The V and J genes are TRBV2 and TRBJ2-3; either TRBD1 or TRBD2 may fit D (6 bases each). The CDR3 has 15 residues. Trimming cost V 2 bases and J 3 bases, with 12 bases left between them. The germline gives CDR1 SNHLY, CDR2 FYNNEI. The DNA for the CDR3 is TGTGCCAGCAGTGAATTGCAGGGGAGGACAGATACGCAGTATTTT. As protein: CASSELQGRTDTQYF.

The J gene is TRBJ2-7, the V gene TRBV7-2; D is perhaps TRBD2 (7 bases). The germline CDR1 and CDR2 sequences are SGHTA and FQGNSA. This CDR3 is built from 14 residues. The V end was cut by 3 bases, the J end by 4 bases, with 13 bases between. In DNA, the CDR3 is TGTGCCAGCAGCTTGCAGGGGACTAAGTACGAGCAGTACTTC. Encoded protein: CASSLQGTKYEQYF.

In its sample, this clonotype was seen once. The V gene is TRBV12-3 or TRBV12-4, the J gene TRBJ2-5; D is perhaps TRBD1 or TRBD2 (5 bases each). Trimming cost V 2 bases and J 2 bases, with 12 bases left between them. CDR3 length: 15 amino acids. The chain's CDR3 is CASSLWGLGQETQYF. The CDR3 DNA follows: TGTGCCAGCAGTTTATGGGGGTTAGGGCAAGAGACCCAGTACTTC.

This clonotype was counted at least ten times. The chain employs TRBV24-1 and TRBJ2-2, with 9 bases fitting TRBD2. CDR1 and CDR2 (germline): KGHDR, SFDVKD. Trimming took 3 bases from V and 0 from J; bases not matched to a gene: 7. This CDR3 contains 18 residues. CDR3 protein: CATSDPRLAETNTGELFF. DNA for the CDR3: TGTGCCACCAGTGATCCCCGACTAGCGGAAACGAACACCGGGGAGCTGTTTTTT.

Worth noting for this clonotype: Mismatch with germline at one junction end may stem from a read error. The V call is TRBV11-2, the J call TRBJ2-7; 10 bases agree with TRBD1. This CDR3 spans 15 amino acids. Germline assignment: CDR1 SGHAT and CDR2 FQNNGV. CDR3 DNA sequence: TGTGCCAGCAGCTTAGAACCCACCGGACAGGGGGTTGCTCTCTTC. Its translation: CASSLEPTGQGVALF. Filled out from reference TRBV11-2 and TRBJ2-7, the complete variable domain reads EAGVAQSPRYKIIEKRQSVAFWCNPISGHATLYWYQQILGQGPKLLIQFQNNGVVDDSQLPKDRFSAERLKGVDSTLKIQPAKLEDSAVYLCASSLEPTGQGVALFGPGTRLTVT.

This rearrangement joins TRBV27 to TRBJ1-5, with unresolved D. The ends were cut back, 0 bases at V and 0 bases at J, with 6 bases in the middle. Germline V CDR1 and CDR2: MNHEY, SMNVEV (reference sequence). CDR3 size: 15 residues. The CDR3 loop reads CASSLSLVSNQPQHF. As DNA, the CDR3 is TGTGCCAGCAGTTTATCTCTAGTTAGCAATCAGCCCCAGCATTTT.

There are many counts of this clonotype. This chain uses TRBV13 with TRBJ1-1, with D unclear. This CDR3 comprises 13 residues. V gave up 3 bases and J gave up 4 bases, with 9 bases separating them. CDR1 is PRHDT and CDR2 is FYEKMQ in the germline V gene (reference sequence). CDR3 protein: CASSFGGSTEAFF. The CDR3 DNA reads TGTGCCAGCAGCTTTGGTGGGAGCACTGAAGCTTTCTTT.

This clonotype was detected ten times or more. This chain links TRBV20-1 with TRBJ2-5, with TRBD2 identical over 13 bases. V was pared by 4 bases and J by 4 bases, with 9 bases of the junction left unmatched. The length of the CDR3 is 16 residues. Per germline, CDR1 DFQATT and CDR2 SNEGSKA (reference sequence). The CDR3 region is CSATTAGTSGTETQYF. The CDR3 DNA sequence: TGCAGTGCTACTACTGCCGGGACTAGCGGGACAGAGACCCAGTACTTC.